This paragraph reports one TCR beta chain. Per the germline V gene, CDR1 is SGHTA and CDR2 is FQGNSA. The CDR3 runs 13 residues. Trimming at V came to 5 bases and at J to 6 bases, leaving 7 bases not matched to a gene. TCRdb redid the calling of the reads with MiXCR, one entry per CDR3 protein. The data hold roughly 300,000 distinct CDR3 sequences, with over 7.5% observed a single time. These data originate in a study of T cell repertoires in cytomegalovirus infection. This TCR came from a human donor in good health (CMV status not recorded). Some clones in this sample may be carry-over from other donors' samples. The rearrangement links TRBV7-2 to TRBJ2-7, with TRBD2 matching 7 bases. The sample consisted of PBMCs. In DNA, the CDR3 is TGTGCCAGCAGCCCGCGGGGGAACTTCGAGCAGTACTTC. Its translation: CASSPRGNFEQYF.